Listed below are T cell receptor beta chains from one sample, sequenced in a study of CD4 T cells in relation to SARS-CoV-2 and coronaviruses. Only in-frame clones appear in the TCRdb table, and some are missing; sequencing was by immunoSEQ multiplex PCR. The table lists under 35,000 clones, about 70% of them singletons. The antigens these receptors bind are not known. The source material was CD4+ T cells from PBMCs, cultured in vitro. These receptors all come from a human donor in good health. The CDR3 runs from the conserved cysteine through the conserved F or W. Fields, in order: D gene, V gene, J gene, clone size, CDR3 DNA, CDR3 protein. The D gene is left open where the match is weak. Size is stated for part of the rows, as once, few or many counts, or as a class when the clone is expanded.

>NA|TRBV3-1/TRBV3-2|TRBJ2-7|NA
TGTGCCAGCAGCCAAGGCGGAGGTGAGGACTCCTACGAGCAGTACTTC
CASSQGGGEDSYEQYF
>NA|TRBV19|TRBJ1-2|few
TGTGCCAGTAGTATAGCCTCTGGACGGCACTATGGCTACACCTTC
CASSIASGRHYGYTF
>NA|TRBV7-9|TRBJ1-2|NA
TGTGCCAGCAGCCCTAGCGATGTACGTCGGTCCGGGGTGGATGCTGGCTACACCTTC
CASSPSDVRRSGVDAGYTF
>NA|TRBV19|TRBJ1-4|NA
TGTGCCAGTAAAGAACGGGGGGGAGTAGAAAAACTGTTTTTT
CASKERGGVEKLFF
>NA|TRBV18|TRBJ1-2|once
TGTGCCAGCTCATACAGGGCCACGAGGGGCTACACCTTC
CASSYRATRGYTF
>NA|TRBV19|TRBJ1-1|NA
TGTGCCAGTAGTCCCTGGGACCGGAACACTGAAGCTTTCTTT
CASSPWDRNTEAFF
>TRBD2|TRBV10-3|TRBJ2-5|NA
TGTGCCATCAGTGAGTCGGAGCAGGTAGCGGGGGGGCTCGGAGAGACCCAGTACTTC
CAISESEQVAGGLGETQYF
>NA|TRBV5-4|TRBJ2-7|NA
TGTGCCAGCAGCTTGGCCAGAACGAGCTCCTACGAGCAGTACTTC
CASSLARTSSYEQYF
>TRBD2|TRBV27|TRBJ2-5|NA
TGTGCCAGCAGTTCCCCCGGGCTAGCGGCGAGGGGAGAGACCCAGTACTTC
CASSSPGLAARGETQYF
>NA|TRBV7-6|TRBJ2-6|NA
TGTGCCAGCAGCTTACAGTACTCTGGGGCCAACGTCCTGACTTTC
CASSLQYSGANVLTF
>NA|TRBV13|TRBJ2-7|few
TGTGCCTCGCGTGATGGGGTGTCCTACGAGCAGTACTTC
CASRDGVSYEQYF
>TRBD2|TRBV4-3|TRBJ2-7|NA
TGCGCCAGCAGCCAAGACCCTAGCGGGAGTGCCTACGAGCAGTACTTC
CASSQDPSGSAYEQYF
>NA|TRBV30|TRBJ1-1|once
TGTGCCTGGGACCGGGTTCGCGAAGCTTTCTTT
CAWDRVREAFF
>TRBD1|TRBV30|TRBJ1-6|NA
TGTGCCTGGAGTGTATCCCGACAGGGGATAGCTAATTCACCCCTCCACTTT
CAWSVSRQGIANSPLHF
>TRBD1|TRBV19|TRBJ1-5|NA
TGTGCCAGTACAGGGGGCTACAATCAGCCCCAGCATTTT
CASTGGYNQPQHF
>NA|TRBV2|TRBJ2-6|NA
TGTGCCAGCAGTGATTTCCGCTCTGGGGCCAACGTCCTGACTTTC
CASSDFRSGANVLTF
>NA|TRBV9|TRBJ2-2|few
TGTGCCAGCAGCGTAGTGTGGGGGGAGCTGTTTTTT
CASSVVWGELFF
>NA|TRBV30|TRBJ2-7|NA
TGTGCCTGGAGTCCTTACCCACTGGACGAGCAGTACTTC
CAWSPYPLDEQYF
>NA|TRBV2|TRBJ2-3|NA
TGTGCCAGCCAGCAAAGACAGAAAACAGATACGCAGTATTTT
CASQQRQKTDTQYF
>TRBD2|TRBV19|TRBJ2-2|NA
TGTGCCAGTAGTATACTAGCGGGGCGGGTCACCGGGGAGCTGTTTTTT
CASSILAGRVTGELFF
>NA|TRBV3-1/TRBV3-2|TRBJ1-1|NA
TGTGCCAGCAGCTACCATTCGGGGGGAAACACTGAAGCTTTCTTT
CASSYHSGGNTEAFF
>TRBD2|TRBV10-3|TRBJ2-1|NA
TGTGCCATCAGTGAGGTAGCGGGATCCTACAATGAGCAGTTCTTC
CAISEVAGSYNEQFF
>NA|TRBV5-1|TRBJ2-5|NA
TGCGCCAGCAGCTTGGTTGCAGGTAGTCCCCAGGAGACCCAGTACTTC
CASSLVAGSPQETQYF
>NA|TRBV18|TRBJ2-5|NA
TGTGCCAGCTCACCGGAACAAGAGACCCAGTACTTC
CASSPEQETQYF
>TRBD2|TRBV5-1|TRBJ2-7|NA
TGCGCCAGCAGCTCGGATAGCGGGAGAGGTTACGAGCAGTACTTC
CASSSDSGRGYEQYF
>NA|TRBV28|TRBJ1-6|NA
TGTGCCAGCAGCTCCCCGACAGAGTATAATTCACCCCTCCACTTT
CASSSPTEYNSPLHF
>TRBD1|TRBV19|TRBJ1-1|NA
TGTGCCAGTGAGGGGGGGGACAGGTTTAACACTGAAGCTTTCTTT
CASEGGDRFNTEAFF
>TRBD2|TRBV7-9|TRBJ2-7|NA
TGTGCCAGCAGCTTAGCGCCCCTCGGGGGGAGGGACGAGCAGTACTTC
CASSLAPLGGRDEQYF
>NA|TRBV18|TRBJ2-2|NA
TGTGCCAGCTCACCCGCGAATGGGGTCGGCACCGGGGAGCTGTTTTTT
CASSPANGVGTGELFF
>NA|TRBV2|TRBJ1-2|few
TGTGCCAGCAGTGAATGGGTTTTTAACTATGGCTACACCTTC
CASSEWVFNYGYTF
>NA|TRBV6-4|TRBJ2-3|NA
TGTGCCAGCAGTGTCCGGCATCCCTCAGATACGCAGTATTTT
CASSVRHPSDTQYF
>NA|TRBV30|TRBJ2-7|NA
TGTGCCTGGAGTGTACTCGGGACCGAGTACTTC
CAWSVLGTEYF
>TRBD1|TRBV27|TRBJ1-1|NA
TGTGCCAGCAGTCCCCGACAGGGGGCGGTCACTGAAGCTTTCTTT
CASSPRQGAVTEAFF
>TRBD2|TRBV7-3|TRBJ2-3|NA
TGTGCCAGCAGCAGATTAGGTGGGGGGGAAGATACGCAGTATTTT
CASSRLGGGEDTQYF
>NA|TRBV5-8|TRBJ2-1|NA
TGTGCCAGCAGCCGGGGACCACTCTACAATGAGCAGTTCTTC
CASSRGPLYNEQFF
>NA|TRBV7-9|TRBJ2-3|once
TGTGCCAGCAGCCCTGACCTCCGCACAGATACGCAGTATTTT
CASSPDLRTDTQYF
>NA|TRBV4-1|TRBJ2-1|NA
TGCGCCAGCAGCCAAGTGGGGCGGGGAAACAATGAGCAGTTCTTC
CASSQVGRGNNEQFF
>NA|TRBV5-6|TRBJ1-2|NA
TGTGCCAGCAGGGGGCGGAGCTATGGCTACACCTTC
CASRGRSYGYTF
>NA|TRBV7-3|TRBJ2-2|NA
TGTGCCAGCAGCTTCCAAGGTGGTTCGCTGTTTTTT
CASSFQGGSLFF
>TRBD1|TRBV7-6|TRBJ1-3|NA
TGTGCCAGCAGCCTGGGTGAAGGGGGCTTCTCTGGAAACACCATATATTTT
CASSLGEGGFSGNTIYF